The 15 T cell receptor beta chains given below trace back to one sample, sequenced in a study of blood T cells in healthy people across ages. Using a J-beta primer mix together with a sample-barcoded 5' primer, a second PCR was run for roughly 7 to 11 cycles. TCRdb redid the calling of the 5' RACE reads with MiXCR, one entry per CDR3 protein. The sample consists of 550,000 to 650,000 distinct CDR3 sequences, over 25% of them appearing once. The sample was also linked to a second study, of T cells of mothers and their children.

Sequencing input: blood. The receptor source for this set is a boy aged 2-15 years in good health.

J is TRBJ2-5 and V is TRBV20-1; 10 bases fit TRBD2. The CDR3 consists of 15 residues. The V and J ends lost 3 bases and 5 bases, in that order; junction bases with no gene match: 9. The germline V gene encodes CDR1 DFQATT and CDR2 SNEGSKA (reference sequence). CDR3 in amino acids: CSARASGRGVETQYF. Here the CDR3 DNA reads TGCAGTGCTAGGGCTAGCGGGAGAGGTGTGGAGACCCAGTACTTC.

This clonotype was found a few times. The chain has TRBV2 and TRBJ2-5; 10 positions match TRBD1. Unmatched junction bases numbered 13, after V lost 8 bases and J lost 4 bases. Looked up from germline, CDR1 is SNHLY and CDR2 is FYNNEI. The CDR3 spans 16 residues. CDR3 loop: CASGEGTGASRETQYF. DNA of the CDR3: TGTGCCAGCGGGGAGGGGACAGGGGCTTCTAGAGAGACCCAGTACTTC.

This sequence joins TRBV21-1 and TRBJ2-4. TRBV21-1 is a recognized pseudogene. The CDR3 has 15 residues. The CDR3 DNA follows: TGTGCCAGCAGTCCGAACGCGTTAGCCAAAAACATTCAGTACTTC. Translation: CASSPNALAKNIQYF.

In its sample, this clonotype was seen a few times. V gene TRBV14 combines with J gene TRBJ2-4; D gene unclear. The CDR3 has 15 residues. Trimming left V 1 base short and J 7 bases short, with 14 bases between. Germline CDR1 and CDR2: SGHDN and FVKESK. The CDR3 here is CASSQVTAPSNIQYF. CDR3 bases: TGTGCCAGCAGCCAAGTCACAGCCCCTTCGAACATTCAGTACTTC. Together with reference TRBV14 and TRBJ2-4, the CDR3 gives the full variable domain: EAGVTQFPSHSVIEKGQTVTLRCDPISGHDNLYWYRRVMGKEIKFLLHFVKESKQDESGMPNNRFLAERTGGTYSTLKVQPAELEDSGVYFCASSQVTAPSNIQYFGAGTRLSVL.

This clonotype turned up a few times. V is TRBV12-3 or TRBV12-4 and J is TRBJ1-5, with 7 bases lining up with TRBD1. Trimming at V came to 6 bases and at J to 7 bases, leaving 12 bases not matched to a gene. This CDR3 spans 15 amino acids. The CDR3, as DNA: TGTGCCAGCAGCCCCAGGGGGGTGGGCGCACAGCCCCAGCATTTT. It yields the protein CASSPRGVGAQPQHF.

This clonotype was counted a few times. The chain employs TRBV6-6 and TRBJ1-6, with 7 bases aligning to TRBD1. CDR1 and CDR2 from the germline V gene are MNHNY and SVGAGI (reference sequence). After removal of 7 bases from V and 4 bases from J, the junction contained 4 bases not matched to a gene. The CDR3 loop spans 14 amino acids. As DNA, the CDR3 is TGTGCCAGCAATACAGGGGTGTATAATTCACCCCTCCACTTT. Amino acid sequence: CASNTGVYNSPLHF.

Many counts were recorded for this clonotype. Here the CDR3 reads CASSQGGAEKLFF. The CDR3 DNA follows: TGTGCCAGCAGCCAAGGTGGGGCCGAAAAACTGTTTTTT. The rearrangement links TRBV3-1 to TRBJ1-4; possible D gene TRBD1, 5 bases. V was clipped by 1 base and J by 8 bases, with 8 bases between them. The CDR3 is made up of 13 amino acids. Looked up from germline, CDR1 is LGHDT and CDR2 is YNNKEL (reference sequence).

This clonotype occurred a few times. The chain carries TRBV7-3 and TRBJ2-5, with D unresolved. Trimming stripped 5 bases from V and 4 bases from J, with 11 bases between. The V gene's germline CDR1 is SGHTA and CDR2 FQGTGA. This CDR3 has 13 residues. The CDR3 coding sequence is TGTGCCAGCAGCCTAAATGTGGGAGAGACCCAGTACTTC. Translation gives CASSLNVGETQYF. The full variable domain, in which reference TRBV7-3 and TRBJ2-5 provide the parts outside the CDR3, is GAGVSQTPSNKVTEKGKYVELRCDPISGHTALYWYRQSLGQGPEFLIYFQGTGAADDSGLPNDRFFAVRPEGSVSTLKIQRTERGDSAVYLCASSLNVGETQYFGPGTRLLVL.

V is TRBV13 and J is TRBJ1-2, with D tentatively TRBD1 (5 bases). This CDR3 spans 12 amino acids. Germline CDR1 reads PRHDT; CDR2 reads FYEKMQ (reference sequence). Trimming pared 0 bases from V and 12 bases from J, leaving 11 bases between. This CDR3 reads CASSLGSGTDTF. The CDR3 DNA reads TGTGCCAGCAGCTTAGGCTCTGGGACGGACACCTTC.

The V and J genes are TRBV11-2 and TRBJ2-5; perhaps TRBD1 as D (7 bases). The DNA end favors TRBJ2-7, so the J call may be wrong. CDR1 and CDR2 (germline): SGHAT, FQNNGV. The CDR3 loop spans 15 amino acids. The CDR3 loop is CASSFGMQGGYEQYF. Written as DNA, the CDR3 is TGTGCCAGCAGCTTCGGGATGCAGGGGGGATACGAGCAGTACTTC.

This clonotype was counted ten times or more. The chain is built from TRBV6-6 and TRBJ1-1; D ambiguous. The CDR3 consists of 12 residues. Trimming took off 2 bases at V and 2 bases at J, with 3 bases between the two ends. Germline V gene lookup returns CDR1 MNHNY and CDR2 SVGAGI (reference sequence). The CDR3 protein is CASSYINTEAFF. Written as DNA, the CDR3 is TGTGCCAGCAGTTACATTAACACTGAAGCTTTCTTT.

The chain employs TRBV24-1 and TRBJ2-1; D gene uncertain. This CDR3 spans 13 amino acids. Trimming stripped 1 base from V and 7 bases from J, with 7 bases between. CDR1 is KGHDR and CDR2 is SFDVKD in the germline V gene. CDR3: CATSDLNGNEQFF. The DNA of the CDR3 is TGTGCCACCAGTGATTTAAATGGGAATGAGCAGTTCTTC.

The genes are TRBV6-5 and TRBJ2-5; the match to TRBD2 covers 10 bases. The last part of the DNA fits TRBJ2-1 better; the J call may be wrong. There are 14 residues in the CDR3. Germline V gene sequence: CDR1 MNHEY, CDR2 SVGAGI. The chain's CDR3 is CASRTSGENNEQFF. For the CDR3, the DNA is TGTGCCAGCAGAACTAGCGGGGAAAACAATGAGCAGTTCTTC.

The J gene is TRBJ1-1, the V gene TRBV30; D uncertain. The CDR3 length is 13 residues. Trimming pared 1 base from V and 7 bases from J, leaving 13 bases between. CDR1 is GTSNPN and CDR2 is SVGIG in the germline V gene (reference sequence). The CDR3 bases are TGTGCCTGGAGTGAGAGGGCCGGATTTGAAGCTTTCTTT. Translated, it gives CAWSERAGFEAFF.

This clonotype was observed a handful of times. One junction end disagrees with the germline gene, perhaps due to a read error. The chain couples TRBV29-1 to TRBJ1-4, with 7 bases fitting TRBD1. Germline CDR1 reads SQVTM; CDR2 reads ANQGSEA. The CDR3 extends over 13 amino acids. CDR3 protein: CSARQGRNENLFF. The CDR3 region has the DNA TGCAGCGCGCGACAGGGACGTAATGAAAACCTGTTTTTT.